The 6 T cell receptor beta chains presented below share a single source sample, sequenced in a study of blood T cell repertoires in COVID-19. Generated by immunoSEQ multiplex PCR, the TCRdb table keeps only in-frame clones and is missing some. Of roughly 61,000 clones in the sample, about 84% were seen once. Sequenced sample: peripheral blood. The receptors here all came from a man aged 35 to 55 with active COVID-19.

V usage is TRBV20-1 and J usage is TRBJ1-3; D unresolved. The ends were cut back, 3 bases at V and 4 bases at J, with 7 bases in the middle. The length of the CDR3 is 12 residues. CDR1 and CDR2 from the germline V gene are DFQATT and SNEGSKA (reference sequence). The CDR3 loop is CSASTGGNTIYF. The CDR3 coding sequence is TGCAGTGCTAGTACGGGAGGAAACACCATATATTTT.

The chain has TRBV10-2 and TRBJ1-5; TRBD1 agrees at 10 bases. This CDR3 is 15 amino acids long. Trimming at V came to 8 bases and at J to 4 bases, leaving 8 bases not matched to a gene. From germline, CDR1 is WSHSY and CDR2 SAAADI. Here the CDR3 DNA reads TGCGCCAGCCGTCGGACGGGACAGGGGAATCAGCCCCAGCATTTT. Residues: CASRRTGQGNQPQHF.

This chain connects TRBV12-2 to TRBJ2-7; the table assigns TRBD2, which was not confirmed against the DNA. TRBV12-2 constitutes a pseudogene. The CDR3 loop spans 16 amino acids. CDR3 in DNA: TGTGCAAGTCGCTTAGCTAACGCGAGGGCATACTACGAGCAGTACTTC. The encoded protein is CASRLANARAYYEQYF.

This clone showed up just a few times. The CDR3 sequence: CASSLAGLYEQYF. CDR3 coding DNA: TGTGCCAGCAGCTTAGCGGGACTCTACGAGCAGTACTTC. This rearrangement joins TRBV5-4 to TRBJ2-7, with TRBD2 matching 7 bases. The CDR3 is 13 amino acids. V lost 2 bases and J lost 3; bases outside the gene matches: 2. Germline V gives CDR1 SGHNT, CDR2 YYREEE (reference sequence).

The chain has TRBV3-1 (or the pseudogene TRBV3-2) and TRBJ1-2; 9 bases agree with TRBD1. The length of the CDR3 is 15 residues. The trim removed 4 bases at V and 4 bases at J, leaving 7 bases unmatched. The germline gives CDR1 LGHDT, CDR2 YNNKEL (reference sequence). The CDR3 loop reads CASSPRTGAAYGYTF. CDR3 nucleotides: TGTGCCAGCAGCCCCCGGACAGGGGCGGCCTATGGCTACACCTTC.

The chain recombines TRBV7-9 with TRBJ1-2, with D tentatively TRBD1 (5 bases). V was cut by 4 bases and J by 6 bases, with 18 bases left in between. The V gene's germline CDR1 is SEHNR and CDR2 FQNEAQ (reference sequence). This CDR3 has 15 amino acids. CDR3 coding DNA: TGTGCCAGCAGCTCCCACAGGTCAGGACGTGATGGCTACACCTTC. Residues: CASSSHRSGRDGYTF.